Sequencing of this T cell receptor (beta chain) was carried out in a study of T cell changes during pregnancy in multiple sclerosis. The ends were cut back, 0 bases at V and 5 bases at J, with 19 bases in the middle. The CDR3 is made up of 17 amino acids. Germline values: CDR1 MGHRA, CDR2 YSYEKL. Clones were read by immunoSEQ multiplex PCR, and TCRdb kept only the in-frame ones, dropping some. The table includes fewer than 70,000 clones, roughly 90% detected once. Sequences were derived from peripheral blood, sampled in the third trimester of pregnancy. V gene TRBV4-1 combines with J gene TRBJ1-1; possibly TRBD1 for D (6 bases). The sequence was obtained from a female donor with multiple sclerosis, enrolled in a pregnancy study. CDR3 DNA: TGCGCCAGCAGCCAAGATCGGGCCAGGGGAGGGATTACTGAAGCTTTCTTT. It encodes CASSQDRARGGITEAFF.